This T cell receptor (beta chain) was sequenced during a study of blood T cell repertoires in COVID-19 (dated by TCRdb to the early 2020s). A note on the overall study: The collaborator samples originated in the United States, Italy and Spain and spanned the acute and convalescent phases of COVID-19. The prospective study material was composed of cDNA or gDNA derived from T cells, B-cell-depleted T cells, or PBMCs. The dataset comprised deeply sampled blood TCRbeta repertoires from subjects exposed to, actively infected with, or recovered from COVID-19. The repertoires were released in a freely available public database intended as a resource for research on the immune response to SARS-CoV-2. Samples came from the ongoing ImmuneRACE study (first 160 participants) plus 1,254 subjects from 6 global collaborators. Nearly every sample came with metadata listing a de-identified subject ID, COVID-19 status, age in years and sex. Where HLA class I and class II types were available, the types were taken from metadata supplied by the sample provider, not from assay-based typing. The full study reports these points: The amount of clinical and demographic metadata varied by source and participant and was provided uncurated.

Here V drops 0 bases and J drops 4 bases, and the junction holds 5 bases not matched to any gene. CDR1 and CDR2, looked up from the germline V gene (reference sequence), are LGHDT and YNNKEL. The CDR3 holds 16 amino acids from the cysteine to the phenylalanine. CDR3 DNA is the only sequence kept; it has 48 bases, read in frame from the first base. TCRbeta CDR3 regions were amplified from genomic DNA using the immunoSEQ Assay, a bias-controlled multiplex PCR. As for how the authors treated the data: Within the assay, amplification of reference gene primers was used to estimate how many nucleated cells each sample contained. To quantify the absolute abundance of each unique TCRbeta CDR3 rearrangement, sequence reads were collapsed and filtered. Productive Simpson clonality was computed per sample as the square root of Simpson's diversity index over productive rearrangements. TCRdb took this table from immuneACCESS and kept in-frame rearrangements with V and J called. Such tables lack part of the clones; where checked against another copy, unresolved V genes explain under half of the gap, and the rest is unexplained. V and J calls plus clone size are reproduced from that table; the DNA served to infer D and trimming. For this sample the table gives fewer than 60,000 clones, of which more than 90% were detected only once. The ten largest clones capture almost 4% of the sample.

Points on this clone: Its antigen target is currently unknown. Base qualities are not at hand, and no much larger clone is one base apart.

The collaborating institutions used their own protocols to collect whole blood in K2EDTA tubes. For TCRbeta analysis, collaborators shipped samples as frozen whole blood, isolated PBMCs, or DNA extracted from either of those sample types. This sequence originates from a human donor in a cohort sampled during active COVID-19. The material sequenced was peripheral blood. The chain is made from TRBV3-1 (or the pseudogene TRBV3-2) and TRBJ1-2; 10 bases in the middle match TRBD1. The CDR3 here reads CASSQEDRGIFYGYTF. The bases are TGTGCCAGCAGCCAAGAGGACAGGGGGATTTTCTATGGCTACACCTTC.